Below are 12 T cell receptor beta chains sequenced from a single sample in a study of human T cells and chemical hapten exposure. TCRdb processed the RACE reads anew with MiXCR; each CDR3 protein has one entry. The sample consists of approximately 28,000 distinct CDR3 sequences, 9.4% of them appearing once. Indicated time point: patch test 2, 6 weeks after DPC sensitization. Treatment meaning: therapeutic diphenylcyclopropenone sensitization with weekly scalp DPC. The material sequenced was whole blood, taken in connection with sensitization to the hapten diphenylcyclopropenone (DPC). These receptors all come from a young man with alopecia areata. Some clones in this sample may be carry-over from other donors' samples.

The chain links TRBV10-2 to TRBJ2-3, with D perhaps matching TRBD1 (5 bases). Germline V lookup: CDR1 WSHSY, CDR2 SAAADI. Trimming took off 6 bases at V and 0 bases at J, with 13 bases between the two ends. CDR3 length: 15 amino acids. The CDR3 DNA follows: TGCGCCAGCAGCCTCACAGGAATCAGCACAGATACGCAGTATTTT. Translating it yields CASSLTGISTDTQYF.

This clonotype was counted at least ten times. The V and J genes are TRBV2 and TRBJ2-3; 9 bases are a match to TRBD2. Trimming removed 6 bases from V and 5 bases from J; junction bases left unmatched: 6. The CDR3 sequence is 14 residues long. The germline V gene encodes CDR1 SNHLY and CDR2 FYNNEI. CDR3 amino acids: CASRGTSYLDTQYF. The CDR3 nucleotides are TGTGCCAGCAGGGGGACTAGCTACTTAGATACGCAGTATTTT.

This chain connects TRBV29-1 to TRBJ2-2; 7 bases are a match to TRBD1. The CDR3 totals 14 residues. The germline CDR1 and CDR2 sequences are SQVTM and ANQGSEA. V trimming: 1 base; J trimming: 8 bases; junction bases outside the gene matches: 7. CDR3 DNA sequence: TGCAGCGTTGAAGTTTGGGACAGTCAAGGGGAGCTGTTTTTT. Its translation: CSVEVWDSQGELFF.

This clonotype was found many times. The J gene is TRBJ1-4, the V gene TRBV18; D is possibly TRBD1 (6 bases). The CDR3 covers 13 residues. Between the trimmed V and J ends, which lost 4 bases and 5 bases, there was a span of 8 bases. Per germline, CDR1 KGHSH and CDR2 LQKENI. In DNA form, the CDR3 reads TGTGCCAGCTCACTTGGACAGAATGAAAAACTGTTTTTT. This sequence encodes CASSLGQNEKLFF.

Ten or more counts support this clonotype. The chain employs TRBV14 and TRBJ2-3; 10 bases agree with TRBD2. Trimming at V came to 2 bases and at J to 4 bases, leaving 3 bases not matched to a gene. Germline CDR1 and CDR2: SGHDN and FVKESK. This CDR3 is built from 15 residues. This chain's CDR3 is CASSQIAGGSDTQYF. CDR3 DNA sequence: TGTGCCAGCAGCCAAATAGCGGGGGGCTCAGATACGCAGTATTTT.

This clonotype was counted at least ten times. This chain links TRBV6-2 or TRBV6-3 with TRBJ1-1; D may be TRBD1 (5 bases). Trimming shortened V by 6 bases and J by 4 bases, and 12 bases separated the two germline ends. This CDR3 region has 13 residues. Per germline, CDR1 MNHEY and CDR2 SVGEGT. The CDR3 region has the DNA TGTGCCAGCAGAACGGGGGGGGGCACTGAAGCTTTCTTT. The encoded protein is CASRTGGGTEAFF.

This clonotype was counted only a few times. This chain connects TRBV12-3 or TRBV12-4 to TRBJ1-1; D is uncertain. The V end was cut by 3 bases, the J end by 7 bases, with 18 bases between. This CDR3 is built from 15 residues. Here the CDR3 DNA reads TGTGCCAGCAGTTTTAGGTTGCCTGCCTCTTATGAAGCTTTCTTT. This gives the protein CASSFRLPASYEAFF.

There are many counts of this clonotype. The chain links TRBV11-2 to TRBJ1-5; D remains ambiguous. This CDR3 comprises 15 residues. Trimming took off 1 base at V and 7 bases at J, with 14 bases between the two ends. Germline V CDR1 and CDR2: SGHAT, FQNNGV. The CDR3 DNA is TGTGCCAGCAGCTTAGGTTCCACAGCAGGACAGCCCCAGCATTTT. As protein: CASSLGSTAGQPQHF.

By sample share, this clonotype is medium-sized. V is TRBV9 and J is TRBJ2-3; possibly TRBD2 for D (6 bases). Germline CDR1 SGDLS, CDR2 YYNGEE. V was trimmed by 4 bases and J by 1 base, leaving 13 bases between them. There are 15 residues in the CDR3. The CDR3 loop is CASSSDPGGTDTQYF. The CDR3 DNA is TGTGCCAGCAGCTCCGACCCGGGGGGCACAGATACGCAGTATTTT.

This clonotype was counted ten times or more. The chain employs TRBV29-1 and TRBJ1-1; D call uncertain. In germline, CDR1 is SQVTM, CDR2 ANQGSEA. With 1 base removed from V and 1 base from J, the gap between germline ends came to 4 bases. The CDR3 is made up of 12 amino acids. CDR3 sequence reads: CSVEGQNTEAFF. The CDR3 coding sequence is TGCAGCGTTGAAGGACAGAACACTGAAGCTTTCTTT.

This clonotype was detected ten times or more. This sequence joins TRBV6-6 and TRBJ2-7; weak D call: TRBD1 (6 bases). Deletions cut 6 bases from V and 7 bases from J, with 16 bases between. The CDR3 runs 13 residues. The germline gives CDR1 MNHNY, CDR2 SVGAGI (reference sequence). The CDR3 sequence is CASSSQGFQEQYF. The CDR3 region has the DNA TGTGCCAGCAGCTCGCAGGGGTTTCAGGAGCAGTACTTC.

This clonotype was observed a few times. CDR3 region: CASSQGVTLNTEAFF. CDR3 nucleotide sequence: TGTGCCAGCAGCCAAGGGGTCACCCTGAACACTGAAGCTTTCTTT. The chain couples TRBV14 to TRBJ1-1, with D unclear. The CDR3 totals 15 residues. From germline, CDR1 is SGHDN and CDR2 FVKESK. Trimming stripped 1 base from V and 0 bases from J, with 9 bases between.